A single sample gave rise to the 28 T cell receptor beta chains below, sequenced in a study of shared clonotypes between healthy human individuals. Sequenced by immunoSEQ multiplex PCR; TCRdb stores in-frame clones only, minus some. The data hold about 1.5 million clones, with approximately 98% observed a single time. The sample taken for sequencing was naive CD4+ T cells sorted from blood. Sample subset: CD45RA+ positively selected. Every receptor here comes from a man younger than 40 in good health.

DNA for the CDR3: TGCGCCAGCAGCCAAGAATTTAGCGGGAGGGGGGCATACAATGAGCAGTTCTTC. This sequence encodes CASSQEFSGRGAYNEQFF. The gene calls are TRBV4-1 and TRBJ2-1; 11 positions match TRBD2. Germline trimming cut 0 bases from V and 4 bases from J; bases unmatched to any gene: 8. Germline CDR1 and CDR2: MGHRA and YSYEKL. This CDR3 has 18 residues.

The J gene is TRBJ2-7, the V gene TRBV6-1, with TRBD1 as a possible D gene (5 bases). The germline CDR1 and CDR2 sequences are MNHNS and SASEGT. The CDR3 consists of 17 residues. Trimming stripped 4 bases from V and 2 bases from J, with 21 bases between. The CDR3 sequence: CASSAFWGGASPYEQYF. CDR3 nucleotides: TGTGCCAGCAGTGCGTTTTGGGGCGGAGCCTCCCCCTACGAGCAGTACTTC.

This chain links TRBV21-1 with TRBJ2-6; the DNA was not compared with TRBD1, the D call given in the table. TRBV21-1 is a pseudogene locus. This CDR3 comprises 16 residues. The CDR3 here is CASTGQGCSGANVLTF. DNA of the CDR3: TGTGCCAGTACGGGACAGGGTTGCTCTGGGGCCAACGTCCTGACTTTC.

This chain joins TRBV20-1 and TRBJ1-1; D remains unclear. Germline CDR1 DFQATT, CDR2 SNEGSKA (reference sequence). The CDR3 length is 10 residues. The V gene lost 4 bases and the J gene lost 8 bases, with 8 bases spanning the gap. The CDR3 loop is CSATMTEAFF. DNA for the CDR3: TGCAGTGCTACCATGACAGAAGCTTTCTTT.

V usage is TRBV28 and J usage is TRBJ2-1; D not resolved. Germline V CDR1 and CDR2: MDHEN, SYDVKM. CDR3 size: 14 residues. Between the trimmed V and J ends, which lost 2 bases and 6 bases, there was a span of 11 bases. CDR3 sequence: CASSLQPSANEQFF. In DNA form, the CDR3 reads TGTGCCAGCAGTTTACAACCATCCGCCAATGAGCAGTTCTTC.

V gene TRBV18 combines with J gene TRBJ2-1, with 10 nucleotides matching TRBD2. V gave up 0 bases and J gave up 7 bases; unmatched junction bases: 6. This CDR3 is built from 16 residues. Germline V CDR1 and CDR2: KGHSH, LQKENI. CDR3 protein: CASSPPLVAGGNEQFF. The CDR3 DNA is TGTGCCAGCTCACCACCGTTGGTAGCGGGAGGAAATGAGCAGTTCTTC.

This clone was detected only once. DNA for the CDR3: TGTGCCATCACCGACGGAAACGCTGACTATGGCTACACCTTC. It specifies CAITDGNADYGYTF. J is TRBJ1-2 and V is TRBV10-3, with no clear D. The CDR3 contains 14 residues. Germline V gives CDR1 ENHRY, CDR2 SYGVKD. V shed 7 bases and J shed 3 bases, with 15 bases lying between them.

This sequence joins TRBV5-5 and TRBJ1-1; 7 nucleotides line up with TRBD1. After removal of 4 bases from V and 3 bases from J, the junction contained 6 bases not matched to a gene. CDR3 length: 14 residues. Germline CDR1 SGHKS, CDR2 YYEKEE (reference sequence). This CDR3 is CASSTGQIYTEAFF. The DNA for the CDR3 is TGTGCCAGCAGCACGGGACAGATATACACTGAAGCTTTCTTT.

J is TRBJ2-1 and V is TRBV2; D not resolved. CDR1 SNHLY and CDR2 FYNNEI come from the germline V gene. There are 14 residues in the CDR3. V gave up 3 bases and J gave up 4 bases, with 10 bases separating them. CDR3 protein: CASSDQSVYNEQFF. Written as DNA, the CDR3 is TGTGCCAGCAGTGACCAGTCGGTTTACAATGAGCAGTTCTTC.

This rearrangement joins TRBV5-1 to TRBJ2-1, with TRBD2 matching over 12 bases. CDR3 length: 16 amino acids. Germline CDR1 and CDR2: SGHRS and YFSETQ. The junction had 4 bases not matched to a gene; V was cut back by 4 bases and J by 2 bases. CDR3 sequence: CASSETSGGTYNEQFF. The CDR3 nucleotides read TGCGCCAGCAGCGAAACTAGCGGGGGGACCTACAATGAGCAGTTCTTC.

For this clone: A junction boundary mismatches the germline segment, possibly from a read error. Within the sample, other DNA sequences also encode this same CDR3. This sequence joins TRBV10-3 and TRBJ2-7; D is unresolved. This CDR3 is 12 amino acids long. Germline assignment: CDR1 ENHRY and CDR2 SYGVKD. DNA of the CDR3: TGTGCCATCAGGGAGTCTGGATACGAGCAGTACTTC. Translated: CAIRESGYEQYF.

Notes on this clone: Other nucleotide sequences from this sample produce the same CDR3. V gene TRBV10-1 combines with J gene TRBJ2-5; weak D call: TRBD1 (5 bases). The CDR3 runs to 12 residues. The germline CDR1 and CDR2 sequences are WNHNN and SYGVQD (reference sequence). Trimming took off 6 bases at V and 2 bases at J, with 7 bases between the two ends. The CDR3 region has the DNA TGCGCCAGCAGCGACAGTCAAGAGACCCAGTACTTC. Protein: CASSDSQETQYF.

In regard to this clone: The same CDR3 also results from other DNA sequences found in this sample. The rearrangement links TRBV5-1 to TRBJ2-7, with D possibly being TRBD1 or TRBD2 (5 bases each). CDR1 SGHRS and CDR2 YFSETQ come from the germline V gene. V was pared by 4 bases and J by 0 bases, with 14 bases between. The CDR3 runs 15 residues. CDR3 loop: CASSPGTLSSYEQYF. CDR3 nucleotide sequence: TGCGCCAGCAGCCCCGGGACCTTGAGCTCCTACGAGCAGTACTTC. Drawing the rest from reference TRBV5-1 and TRBJ2-7, the complete variable domain is KAGVTQTPRYLIKTRGQQVTLSCSPISGHRSVSWYQQTPGQGLQFLFEYFSETQRNKGNFPGRFSGRQFSNSRSEMNVSTLELGDSALYLCASSPGTLSSYEQYFGPGTRLTVT.

This clone was seen only once. This chain uses TRBV10-3 with TRBJ1-2; 9 nucleotides line up with TRBD1. V gave up 11 bases and J gave up 4 bases; unmatched junction bases: 11. The germline V gene encodes CDR1 ENHRY and CDR2 SYGVKD. The CDR3 is made up of 14 amino acids. The CDR3 reads CAPMLQGASYGYTF. As DNA, the CDR3 is TGTGCCCCCATGCTACAGGGGGCGAGCTATGGCTACACCTTC.

The chain recombines TRBV6-5 with TRBJ2-7; 11 bases are shared with TRBD1. This CDR3 has 15 amino acids. V shed 6 bases, J shed 3 bases, and the junction held 7 bases outside the gene matches. Germline assignment: CDR1 MNHEY and CDR2 SVGAGI. CDR3 residues: CASSPGQGAIYEQYF. CDR3 DNA: TGTGCCAGCAGCCCAGGACAGGGGGCGATCTACGAGCAGTACTTC.

As for this clone: At the DNA level, this CDR3 is encoded by other sequences in the same sample as well. V is TRBV5-1 and J is TRBJ2-6; D unresolved. V was cut by 0 bases and J by 3 bases, with 7 bases left in between. The CDR3 length is 15 residues. Per the germline V gene, CDR1 is SGHRS and CDR2 is YFSETQ. The CDR3 reads CASSLVVSGANVLTF. CDR3 coding DNA: TGCGCCAGCAGCTTGGTGGTCAGTGGGGCCAACGTCCTGACTTTC.

The chain links TRBV29-1 to TRBJ1-2, with no clear D. The ends were cut back, 5 bases at V and 8 bases at J, with 12 bases in the middle. This CDR3 has 11 amino acids. The germline V gene has CDR1 SQVTM and CDR2 ANQGSEA. CDR3 protein: CSVKSTMGYTF. CDR3 DNA sequence: TGCAGCGTTAAATCGACCATGGGCTACACCTTC.

The V and J genes are TRBV18 and TRBJ1-5; D may be TRBD1 (6 bases). The CDR3 is 14 residues long. The germline V gene has CDR1 KGHSH and CDR2 LQKENI. V shed 2 bases and J shed 3 bases, with 8 bases lying between them. The CDR3 DNA sequence: TGTGCCAGCTCACCAACAGGGCCCAATCAGCCCCAGCATTTT. This codes for CASSPTGPNQPQHF.

The J gene is TRBJ2-1, the V gene TRBV2; unclear D gene. This CDR3 has 15 residues. Trimming took off 7 bases at V and 5 bases at J, with 18 bases between the two ends. Germline V gene lookup returns CDR1 SNHLY and CDR2 FYNNEI. The CDR3 coding sequence is TGTGCCAGCACCCTACTTCTCGTCCAAGACAATGAGCAGTTCTTC. Protein sequence: CASTLLLVQDNEQFF.

The CDR3 loop reads CASSLFPSGELFF. Written as DNA, the CDR3 is TGTGCCAGCAGCTTATTCCCCTCCGGGGAGCTGTTTTTT. The chain recombines TRBV7-3 with TRBJ2-2; unclear D gene. Between the trimmed V and J ends, which lost 2 bases and 6 bases, there was a span of 7 bases. CDR3 length: 13 residues. Germline-derived CDR1 and CDR2 are SGHTA and FQGTGA.

The chain uses TRBV7-2 and TRBJ2-7; 13 bases fit TRBD2. Germline values: CDR1 SGHTA, CDR2 FQGNSA. V trimming: 1 base; J trimming: 2 bases; junction bases outside the gene matches: 2. CDR3 length: 16 residues. CDR3: CASSLGLAGGTYEQYF. The CDR3 DNA reads TGTGCCAGCAGCTTAGGACTAGCGGGGGGAACCTACGAGCAGTACTTC.

The rearrangement uses TRBV27 and TRBJ2-1; possibly TRBD2 for D (5 bases). V lost 2 bases, J lost 6 bases, and 11 bases lay in between. Germline lookup yields CDR1 MNHEY and CDR2 SMNVEV (reference sequence). The CDR3 consists of 14 residues. CDR3 protein: CASSLGGRGNEQFF. The CDR3 DNA reads TGTGCCAGCAGTTTAGGTGGGAGAGGCAATGAGCAGTTCTTC.

This clone was seen a single time. The chain has TRBV7-9 and TRBJ2-1; D remains ambiguous. Trimming pared 2 bases from V and 7 bases from J, leaving 21 bases between. The CDR3 is 17 amino acids. The germline V gene has CDR1 SEHNR and CDR2 FQNEAQ (reference sequence). CDR3 region: CASSLYSGRAMANEQFF. Written as DNA, the CDR3 is TGTGCCAGCAGCTTATATAGTGGCCGGGCCATGGCGAATGAGCAGTTCTTC.

The chain couples TRBV6-5 to TRBJ2-1; possibly TRBD2 for D (5 bases). The CDR3 is 14 amino acids. V was trimmed by 5 bases and J by 6 bases, leaving 14 bases between them. The germline V gene has CDR1 MNHEY and CDR2 SVGAGI. DNA of the CDR3: TGTGCCAGCAGTCGGGCTCTAGCCAGCAATGAGCAGTTCTTC. This translates into CASSRALASNEQFF.

This rearrangement joins TRBV5-1 to TRBJ2-7, with TRBD2 as a possible D gene (6 bases). Germline V lookup: CDR1 SGHRS, CDR2 YFSETQ. Trimming pared 1 base from V and 6 bases from J, leaving 20 bases between. The CDR3 length is 16 residues. CDR3 DNA sequence: TGCGCCAGCAGCTTGATTGGGCGGGTAGGGGAGGTCGAGCAGTACTTC. Amino acid sequence: CASSLIGRVGEVEQYF.

The rearrangement uses TRBV2 and TRBJ2-2, with D possibly being TRBD1 or TRBD2 (5 bases each). This CDR3 is 14 amino acids long. CDR1 is SNHLY and CDR2 is FYNNEI in the germline V gene. Trimming shortened V by 5 bases and J by 3 bases, and 10 bases separated the two germline ends. The CDR3 loop is CASSWDRYTGELFF. The CDR3 DNA reads TGTGCCAGCAGTTGGGACCGCTACACCGGGGAGCTGTTTTTT.

The chain couples TRBV27 to TRBJ2-7; 10 bases align to TRBD2. Looked up from germline, CDR1 is MNHEY and CDR2 is SMNVEV (reference sequence). The CDR3 sequence is 14 residues long. Germline trimming cut 3 bases from V and 6 bases from J; bases unmatched to any gene: 5. The CDR3 DNA sequence: TGTGCCAGCAGTTTTCTAGCGGGAGAAATCGAGCAGTACTTC. Translation: CASSFLAGEIEQYF.

The chain's CDR3 is CSVSSGMNTEAFF. The CDR3, as DNA: TGCAGCGTATCCTCGGGCATGAACACTGAAGCTTTCTTT. The chain uses TRBV29-1 and TRBJ1-1; no definite D call. CDR1 and CDR2 from the germline V gene are SQVTM and ANQGSEA. The CDR3 spans 13 residues. With 6 bases removed from V and 0 bases from J, the gap between germline ends came to 11 bases.